Only a few counts were recorded for the clone carrying this TCR beta chain. What it recognizes is unknown. This sample stems from a study of T cell repertoires in ileal Crohn's disease. Overall study: Over 30% were active smokers at surgery; median disease duration was roughly eight years. About half received postoperative treatment, roughly twelve with thiopurines and about 20 anti-TNF.

Findings and limits, study-wide: Active smokers at surgery had more clonal expansions than non-smokers. Mucosal expansions were suggested to be mainly CD8 T cells.

Produced via immunoSEQ multiplex PCR; TCRdb's table is partial and in-frame only. The sample lists fewer than 10,000 clones, 77% occurring once. This CDR3 region has 16 residues. Per the germline V gene, CDR1 is SGHDT and CDR2 is YYEEEE. With V trimmed by 0 bases and J by 6 bases, 9 bases remained unmatched. The clonotype was recovered from an adult with Crohn's disease. The chain is built from TRBV5-6 and TRBJ2-3, with 8 bases lining up with TRBD1. The sample was ileal tissue. CDR3 protein: CASSLGQGARSDTQYF. CDR3 sequence (DNA): TGTGCCAGCAGCTTGGGGCAGGGGGCTAGGTCGGATACGCAGTATTTT.